The 24 T cell receptor beta chains below were found in one sample sequenced in a study of CD8 T cells in ankylosing spondylitis. Whole-study findings and limits: Blood from ankylosing spondylitis patients appeared to carry a characteristic roughly 8-variant TCR beta motif.

TCRdb called the 5' RACE reads again in MiXCR, with one record for every CDR3 protein. Of 450,000 or so distinct CDR3 sequences listed, roughly 27% are singletons. Antigens of these TCRs are unknown. Source material: blood, either unsorted or a sorted T cell fraction (not recorded which). These receptors all stem from a male donor with ankylosing spondylitis.

The rearrangement joins TRBV20-1 to TRBJ2-3, with D uncertain. This CDR3 has 12 residues. V lost 3 bases, J lost 5 bases, and 9 bases lay in between. Germline CDR1 and CDR2: DFQATT and SNEGSKA (reference sequence). The CDR3 spells CSARSRRDTQYF. CDR3 sequence (DNA): TGCAGTGCTAGGTCAAGGAGAGATACGCAGTATTTT.

This clonotype was observed a handful of times. This chain joins TRBV16 and TRBJ2-1; 7 nucleotides align to TRBD2. Germline V gene sequence: CDR1 KGHSY, CDR2 FQNENV. Trimming removed 4 bases from V and 1 base from J; junction bases left unmatched: 4. This CDR3 is built from 15 residues. Written as DNA, the CDR3 is TGTGCCAGCAGCCGCGGACTAGGGTCCTACAATGAGCAGTTCTTC. This translates into CASSRGLGSYNEQFF.

This clonotype appeared many times. The rearrangement joins TRBV20-1 to TRBJ2-3; D remains ambiguous. Between the trimmed V and J ends, which lost 3 bases and 2 bases, there was a span of 0 bases. This CDR3 contains 10 residues. From germline, CDR1 is DFQATT and CDR2 SNEGSKA (reference sequence). CDR3 sequence (DNA): TGCAGTGCTAGCACAGATACGCAGTATTTT. This gives the protein CSASTDTQYF.

The CDR3 nucleotides are TGTGCCAGCAGTTACTCGATCATAGTGGGGTTCACTGAAGCTTTCTTT. Translating gives CASSYSIIVGFTEAFF. The chain uses TRBV6-5 and TRBJ1-1; D gene unclear. The V gene lost 0 bases and the J gene lost 4 bases, with 15 bases spanning the gap. The CDR3 totals 16 residues. CDR1 and CDR2 (germline): MNHEY, SVGAGI.

The chain employs TRBV5-1 and TRBJ2-1; D is tentatively TRBD1 or TRBD2 (7 bases each). The CDR3 sequence is 15 residues long. Looked up from germline, CDR1 is SGHRS and CDR2 is YFSETQ. Trimming left V 0 bases short and J 9 bases short, with 16 bases between. The CDR3 coding sequence is TGCGCCAGCAGCTTGGCCGTGGCAGGGGGGGTTGAGCAGTTCTTC. Translation gives CASSLAVAGGVEQFF.

The chain employs TRBV18 and TRBJ2-3; D is perhaps TRBD1 (5 bases). The germline gives CDR1 KGHSH, CDR2 LQKENI. The CDR3 extends over 16 amino acids. V dropped 2 bases and J dropped 0 bases, with 12 bases sitting between them. CDR3 nucleotides: TGTGCCAGCTCACCAAGCCCGGACACGAGCACAGATACGCAGTATTTT. Its translation: CASSPSPDTSTDTQYF.

The V and J genes are TRBV20-1 and TRBJ1-1, with D possibly matching TRBD1 (6 bases). The germline V and J ends were trimmed by 6 bases and 5 bases, with 16 bases remaining between them. The CDR3 loop spans 13 amino acids. CDR1 and CDR2 from the germline V gene are DFQATT and SNEGSKA (reference sequence). CDR3 region: CSAPGGASTEAFF. The CDR3 bases are TGCAGTGCCCCGGGGGGGGCCAGTACTGAAGCTTTCTTT.

V gene TRBV3-1 combines with J gene TRBJ1-2, with D hard to call. Deletions cut 1 base from V and 4 bases from J, with 7 bases between. CDR3 length: 13 amino acids. Germline V gene lookup returns CDR1 LGHDT and CDR2 YNNKEL (reference sequence). CDR3 region: CASSQGLFYGYTF. As DNA, the CDR3 is TGTGCCAGCAGCCAAGGACTGTTCTATGGCTACACCTTC.

This chain connects TRBV7-8 to TRBJ2-7; D gene uncertain. Trimming took off 6 bases at V and 2 bases at J, with 11 bases between the two ends. The CDR3 has 13 amino acids. Germline assignment: CDR1 SGHVS and CDR2 FQNEAQ. The DNA for the CDR3 is TGTGCCAGCAGGGACGACCTAACCTACGAGCAGTACGTC. Translated, it gives CASRDDLTYEQYV.

This clonotype was detected only once. The rearrangement joins TRBV5-1 to TRBJ2-2, with D perhaps given as TRBD1 or TRBD2 (5 bases each). Germline V gene sequence: CDR1 SGHRS, CDR2 YFSETQ. Trimming removed 6 bases at V and 7 bases at J, with 16 bases between. This CDR3 has 14 residues. The CDR3 DNA follows: TGCGCCAGCACGGGGACCGCAGAGGGCGGGGAGCTGTTTTTT. As protein: CASTGTAEGGELFF.

This sequence joins TRBV7-9 and TRBJ1-6; no reliable D call. The V end was cut by 5 bases, the J end by 5 bases, with 13 bases between. From germline, CDR1 is SEHNR and CDR2 FQNEAQ (reference sequence). The CDR3 has 15 residues. The DNA of the CDR3 is TGTGCCAGCAGCCCGGACGGGAGGAATAATTCACCCCTCCACTTT. Its protein product is CASSPDGRNNSPLHF.

This clonotype turned up a few times. The CDR3 here is CASSLLRRGTEAFF. Here the CDR3 DNA reads TGTGCCAGCAGCCTCCTTAGGCGCGGGACTGAAGCTTTCTTT. The chain uses TRBV14 and TRBJ1-1; the D is unclear. The CDR3 is 14 amino acids. Per germline, CDR1 SGHDN and CDR2 FVKESK. The ends were cut back, 4 bases at V and 5 bases at J, with 14 bases in the middle. Combining the CDR3 with reference TRBV14 and TRBJ1-1 gives the whole variable domain EAGVTQFPSHSVIEKGQTVTLRCDPISGHDNLYWYRRVMGKEIKFLLHFVKESKQDESGMPNNRFLAERTGGTYSTLKVQPAELEDSGVYFCASSLLRRGTEAFFGQGTRLTVV.

This rearrangement joins TRBV11-2 to TRBJ2-5; 8 positions match TRBD2. Trimming took 1 base from V and 4 from J; bases not matched to a gene: 5. The CDR3 runs 15 residues. Germline loops: CDR1 SGHAT, CDR2 FQNNGV. The CDR3 loop is CASSLGSGSGETQYF. CDR3 nucleotide sequence: TGTGCCAGCAGCTTAGGGAGCGGGAGTGGAGAGACCCAGTACTTC. Based on the CDR3 plus reference TRBV11-2 and TRBJ2-5, the full variable domain is EAGVAQSPRYKIIEKRQSVAFWCNPISGHATLYWYQQILGQGPKLLIQFQNNGVVDDSQLPKDRFSAERLKGVDSTLKIQPAKLEDSAVYLCASSLGSGSGETQYFGPGTRLLVL.

V usage is TRBV30 and J usage is TRBJ1-1; D is uncertain. The CDR3 is made up of 12 amino acids. Trimming shortened V by 0 bases and J by 6 bases, and 8 bases separated the two germline ends. The germline V gene encodes CDR1 GTSNPN and CDR2 SVGIG (reference sequence). This chain's CDR3 is CAWSVWRAEAFF. CDR3 nucleotide sequence: TGTGCCTGGAGTGTCTGGAGGGCTGAAGCTTTCTTT.

This clonotype was seen a handful of times. CDR3 region: CASSFRTGTAPYEQYF. The CDR3 DNA follows: TGTGCCAGCAGCTTCCGAACCGGGACAGCCCCTTACGAGCAGTACTTC. J is TRBJ2-7 and V is TRBV7-2; 7 nucleotides agree with TRBD1. Germline-derived CDR1 and CDR2 are SGHTA and FQGNSA. The CDR3 totals 16 residues. V shed 3 bases, J shed 4 bases, and the junction held 12 bases outside the gene matches.

This chain connects TRBV5-1 to TRBJ1-1; 12 positions match TRBD1. This CDR3 comprises 14 residues. From germline, CDR1 is SGHRS and CDR2 YFSETQ. The junction had 3 bases not matched to a gene; V was cut back by 1 base and J by 8 bases. CDR3 loop: CASSLLGTGGEAFF. The CDR3 DNA reads TGCGCCAGCAGCTTGTTAGGGACAGGGGGCGAAGCTTTCTTT.

The chain is built from TRBV11-1 and TRBJ2-2; 8 nucleotides line up with TRBD1. The CDR3 runs 17 residues. The V gene's germline CDR1 is SGHAT and CDR2 FQDESV (reference sequence). The ends lost 5 bases at V and 7 bases at J; junction bases unmatched: 15. CDR3 loop: CASSQRRTGIEGGELFF. The CDR3 DNA reads as TGTGCCAGCAGCCAACGCCGGACAGGGATAGAGGGCGGGGAGCTGTTTTTT.

The rearrangement links TRBV5-1 to TRBJ1-2, with D tentatively TRBD1 (6 bases). Trimming shortened V by 2 bases and J by 6 bases, and 11 bases separated the two germline ends. The CDR3 sequence is 13 residues long. Germline loops: CDR1 SGHRS, CDR2 YFSETQ. CDR3 in DNA: TGCGCCAGCAGCTTTCAACAGGGAAATGGCTACACCTTC. It translates to CASSFQQGNGYTF.

V gene TRBV9 combines with J gene TRBJ2-7, with D possibly TRBD2 on 5 matching bases. CDR1 is SGDLS, CDR2 YYNGEE, per germline. Trimming shortened V by 0 bases and J by 6 bases, and 16 bases separated the two germline ends. This CDR3 has 15 residues. This CDR3 is CASSVETGVPGEQYF. The DNA of the CDR3 is TGTGCCAGCAGCGTAGAAACCGGGGTCCCGGGCGAGCAGTACTTC.

This clonotype was counted a few times. This chain uses TRBV5-5 with TRBJ1-1, with unresolved D. The CDR3 contains 15 residues. CDR1 is SGHKS and CDR2 is YYEKEE in the germline V gene (reference sequence). Trimming pared 0 bases from V and 0 bases from J, leaving 9 bases between. The CDR3 nucleotides are TGTGCCAGCAGCTTGGAATGGCTCGTGAACACTGAAGCTTTCTTT. The encoded protein is CASSLEWLVNTEAFF. Looking up the rest from reference TRBV5-5 and TRBJ1-1 gives the full variable domain: DAGVTQSPTHLIKTRGQQVTLRCSPISGHKSVSWYQQVLGQGPQFIFQYYEKEERGRGNFPDRFSARQFPNYSSELNVNALLLGDSALYLCASSLEWLVNTEAFFGQGTRLTVV.

The chain joins TRBV5-1 to TRBJ2-1; 12 bases are a match to TRBD2. The length of the CDR3 is 15 residues. J lost 7 bases, V lost 4 bases, and 6 bases had no gene match. Looked up from germline, CDR1 is SGHRS and CDR2 is YFSETQ. As DNA, the CDR3 is TGCGCCAGCAGCCGGACTAGCGGGATATCAAATGAGCAGTTCTTC. This sequence encodes CASSRTSGISNEQFF.

The table lists this clonotype with many counts. The rearrangement uses TRBV5-1 and TRBJ2-3; D possibly corresponds to TRBD1 (5 bases). Germline-derived CDR1 and CDR2 are SGHRS and YFSETQ. The CDR3 runs to 14 residues. Trimming pared 3 bases from V and 2 bases from J, leaving 10 bases between. The DNA of the CDR3 is TGCGCCAGCAGCTCCGGACAAACCACAGATACGCAGTATTTT. Translated, it gives CASSSGQTTDTQYF.

The chain carries TRBV12-3 or TRBV12-4 and TRBJ1-5; D not certain. The CDR3 consists of 13 residues. The V and J ends lost 2 bases and 4 bases respectively, with 6 bases between them. The DNA of the CDR3 is TGTGCCAGCAGTTTAAGGTTAAATCAGCCCCAGCATTTT. It codes for CASSLRLNQPQHF.

This clonotype was seen a handful of times. This chain connects TRBV12-3 or TRBV12-4 to TRBJ1-1; D is uncertain. The ends were cut back, 6 bases at V and 5 bases at J, with 16 bases in the middle. The CDR3 consists of 14 residues. The CDR3 is CASSYRVVSTEAFF. The CDR3 DNA is TGTGCCAGCAGCTACCGGGTCGTGAGTACTGAAGCTTTCTTT.